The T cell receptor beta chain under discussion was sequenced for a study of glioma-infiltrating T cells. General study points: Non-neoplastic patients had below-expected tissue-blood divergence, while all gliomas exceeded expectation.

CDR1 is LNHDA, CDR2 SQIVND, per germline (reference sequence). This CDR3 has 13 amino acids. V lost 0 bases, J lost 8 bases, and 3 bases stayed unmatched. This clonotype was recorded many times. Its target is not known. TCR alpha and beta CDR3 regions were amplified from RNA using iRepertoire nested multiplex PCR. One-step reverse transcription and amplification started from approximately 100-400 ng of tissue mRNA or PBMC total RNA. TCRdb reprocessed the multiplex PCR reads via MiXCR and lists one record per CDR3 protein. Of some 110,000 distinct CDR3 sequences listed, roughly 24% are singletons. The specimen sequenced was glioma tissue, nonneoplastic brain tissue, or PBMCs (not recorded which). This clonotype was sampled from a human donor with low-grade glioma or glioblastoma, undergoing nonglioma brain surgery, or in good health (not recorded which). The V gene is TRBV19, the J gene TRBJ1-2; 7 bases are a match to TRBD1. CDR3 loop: CASSIDHRGGYTF. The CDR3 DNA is TGTGCCAGTAGTATAGACCACAGGGGCGGCTACACCTTC.